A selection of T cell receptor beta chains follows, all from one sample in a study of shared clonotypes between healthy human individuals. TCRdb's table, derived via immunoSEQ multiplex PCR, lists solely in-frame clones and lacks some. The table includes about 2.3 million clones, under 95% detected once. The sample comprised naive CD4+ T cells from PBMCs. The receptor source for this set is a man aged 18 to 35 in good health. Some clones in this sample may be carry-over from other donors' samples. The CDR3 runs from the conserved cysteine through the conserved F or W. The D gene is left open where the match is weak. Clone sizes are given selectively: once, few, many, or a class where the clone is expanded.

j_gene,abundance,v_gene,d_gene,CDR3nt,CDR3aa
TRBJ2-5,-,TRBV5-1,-,TGCGCCAGCAGCTTGGTAGAGGGGGGCTCAATAGAGACCCAGTACTTC,CASSLVEGGSIETQYF
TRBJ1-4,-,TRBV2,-,TGTGCCAGCAGTGAAGCGCGGCCAGCTACAACTAATGAAAAACTGTTTTTT,CASSEARPATTNEKLFF
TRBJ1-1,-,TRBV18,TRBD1,TGTGCCAGCTCACGACAGGGGGCCACTGGCTCCACTGAAGCTTTCTTT,CASSRQGATGSTEAFF
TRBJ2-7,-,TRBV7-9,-,TGTGCCAGCAGCTCCAATCAATACGAGCAGTACTTC,CASSSNQYEQYF
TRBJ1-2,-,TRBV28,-,TGTGCCAGCAGTTTGCGGTCGGAAGGGGACTATGGCTACACCTTC,CASSLRSEGDYGYTF
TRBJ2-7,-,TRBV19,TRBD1,TGTGCCAGTAGTCGGGACAGGGCCTCCTACGAGCAGTACTTC,CASSRDRASYEQYF
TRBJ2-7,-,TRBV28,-,TGTGCCAGCAGCCTCGGGAGATCCTACGAGCAGTACTTC,CASSLGRSYEQYF
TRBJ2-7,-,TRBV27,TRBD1,TGTGCCAGCAGTCCGTACTACAGGGGGCTTTACGACACCTACGAGCAGTACTTC,CASSPYYRGLYDTYEQYF
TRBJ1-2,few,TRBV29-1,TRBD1,TGCAGCCACACCGGGACAGGGGACGAGGGCTACACCTTC,CSHTGTGDEGYTF
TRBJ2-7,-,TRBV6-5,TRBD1,TGTGCCAGCAGTTTCTACCTACAGGGGCAGGAGCAGTACTTC,CASSFYLQGQEQYF
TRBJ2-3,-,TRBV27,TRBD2,TGTGCCAGCAGTTTCCAGTACACGCCTAGCGGGTACACAGATACGCAGTATTTT,CASSFQYTPSGYTDTQYF
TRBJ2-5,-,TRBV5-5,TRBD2,TGTGCCAGCAGCCGGACTAGCGGCCTGTACCAAGAGACCCAGTACTTC,CASSRTSGLYQETQYF
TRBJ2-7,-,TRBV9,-,TGTGCCAGCAGCGTAGCTCCCCACGCCAGCGGCGAGCAGTACTTC,CASSVAPHASGEQYF
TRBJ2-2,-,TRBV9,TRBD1,TGTGCCAGCAGCGTCGGACAGGGTAACACCGGGGAGCTGTTTTTT,CASSVGQGNTGELFF
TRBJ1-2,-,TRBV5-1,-,TGCGCCAGCAGCGACCGGGTAGGTCGGTATGGCTACACCTTC,CASSDRVGRYGYTF
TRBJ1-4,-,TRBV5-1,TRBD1,TGCGCCAGCAGCTCGCAGGGGGCAACTAATGAAAAACTGTTTTTT,CASSSQGATNEKLFF
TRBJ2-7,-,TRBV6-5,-,TGTGCCACCCAAAGTACGTCCTACGAGCAGTACTTC,CATQSTSYEQYF
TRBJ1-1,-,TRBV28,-,TGTGCCAGCAGTGACCCTGGGGTTAGGGACATGAACACTGAAGCTTTCTTT,CASSDPGVRDMNTEAFF
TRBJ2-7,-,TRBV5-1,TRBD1,TGCGCCAGCAGCCCGAATCCGGGACAGGGGGACGAGCAGTACTTC,CASSPNPGQGDEQYF
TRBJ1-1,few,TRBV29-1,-,TGCAGCGTCGGGGGCACTGAAGCTTTCTTT,CSVGGTEAFF
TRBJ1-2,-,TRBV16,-,TGTGCCAGCAGCCAAAGGGCCCTAACTCGGACAGACTATGGCTACACCTTC,CASSQRALTRTDYGYTF
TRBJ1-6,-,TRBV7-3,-,TGTGCCAGCAGCTTAGGGGGATGGTCACCCCTCCACTTT,CASSLGGWSPLHF
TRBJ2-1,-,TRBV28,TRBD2,TGTGCCAGCACTGAGAGCGGGGCGAACTCCTACAATGAGCAGTTCTTC,CASTESGANSYNEQFF
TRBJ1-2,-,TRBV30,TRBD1,TGTGCCTGGAGTGGGACAGGGGAGGGCTACACCTTC,CAWSGTGEGYTF
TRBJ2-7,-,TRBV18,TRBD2,TGTGCCAGCTCCCCAAAATCACTAGCGGGAGAAGAGCAGTACTTC,CASSPKSLAGEEQYF
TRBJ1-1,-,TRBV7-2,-,TGTGCCAGCAGCCCATCCCTGAGGAACACTGAAGCTTTCTTT,CASSPSLRNTEAFF
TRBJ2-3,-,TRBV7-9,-,TGTGCCAGCAGCCCACAAGGGGGGGCCAGCACAGATACGCAGTATTTT,CASSPQGGASTDTQYF
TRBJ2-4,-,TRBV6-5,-,TGTGCCAGCAGTTACGGGGGCATAGCCAAAAACATTCAGTACTTC,CASSYGGIAKNIQYF
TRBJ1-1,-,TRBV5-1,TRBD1,TGCGCCAGCAGCATCCGACAGGGGACGAAGGACACTGAAGCTTTCTTT,CASSIRQGTKDTEAFF